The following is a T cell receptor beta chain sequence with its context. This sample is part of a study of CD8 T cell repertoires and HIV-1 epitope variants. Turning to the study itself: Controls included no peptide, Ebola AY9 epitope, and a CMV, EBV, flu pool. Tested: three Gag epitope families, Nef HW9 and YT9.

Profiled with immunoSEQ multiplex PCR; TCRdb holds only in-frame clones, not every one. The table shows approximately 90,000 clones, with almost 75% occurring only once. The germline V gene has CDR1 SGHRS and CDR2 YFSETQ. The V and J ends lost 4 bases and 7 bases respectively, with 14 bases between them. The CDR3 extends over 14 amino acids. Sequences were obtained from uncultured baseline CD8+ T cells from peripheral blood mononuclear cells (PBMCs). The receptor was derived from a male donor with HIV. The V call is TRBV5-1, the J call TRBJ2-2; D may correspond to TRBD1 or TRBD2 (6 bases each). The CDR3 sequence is CASSRDRRVGELFF. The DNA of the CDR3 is TGCGCCAGCAGCCGTGACAGGAGGGTCGGGGAGCTGTTTTTT.